The 27 T cell receptor beta chains in this list originate from one sample, sequenced in a study of blood T cell repertoires in COVID-19. Repertoires were generated with immunoSEQ multiplex PCR, while TCRdb's copy carries only in-frame clones and drops some. The sample consists of about 200,000 clones, 65% to 90% of them appearing once. Sequencing was done on a sample of peripheral blood. The origin of the receptors is a man older than 75 with acute or convalescent COVID-19.

V gene TRBV27 combines with J gene TRBJ2-7, with a tentative D call TRBD1 (5 bases). V was shortened by 9 bases and J by 0 bases, with 18 bases between the two germline ends. Per germline, CDR1 MNHEY and CDR2 SMNVEV (reference sequence). The CDR3 sequence is 15 residues long. CDR3 coding DNA: TGTGCCAGTCCACCTTCCAGGCAGGGCTCCTACGAGCAGTACTTC. Translating gives CASPPSRQGSYEQYF.

The chain employs TRBV14 and TRBJ2-7; the match to TRBD2 covers 7 bases. CDR3 length: 16 amino acids. Germline V CDR1 and CDR2: SGHDN, FVKESK. Germline trimming cut 1 base from V and 1 base from J; bases unmatched to any gene: 7. The DNA of the CDR3 is TGTGCCAGCAGCCAAGTCTCGGCGGGAGATTCCTACGAGCAGTACTTC. This codes for CASSQVSAGDSYEQYF.

The chain employs TRBV6-5 and TRBJ1-3, with TRBD1 as a possible D gene (5 bases). The CDR3 covers 13 residues. Trimming cost V 4 bases and J 3 bases, with 7 bases left between them. Germline V gene data show CDR1 as MNHEY and CDR2 as SVGAGI. The CDR3 region has the DNA TGTGCCAGCAGTTTAGACAGTGGAAACACCATATATTTT. Its translation is CASSLDSGNTIYF.

The chain recombines TRBV24-1 with TRBJ2-2; a possible D gene is TRBD1 (5 bases). The CDR3 spans 14 residues. V dropped 3 bases and J dropped 6 bases, with 10 bases sitting between them. Germline V gives CDR1 KGHDR, CDR2 SFDVKD. DNA for the CDR3: TGTGCCACCAGTGATGTAGGGGAAGCCGGGGAGCTGTTTTTT. It is translated as CATSDVGEAGELFF.

The V call is TRBV24-1, the J call TRBJ2-5, with 9 nucleotides matching TRBD2. Germline V lookup: CDR1 KGHDR, CDR2 SFDVKD. The CDR3 has 18 amino acids. V dropped 5 bases and J dropped 1; count of bases not matched to a gene: 13. The CDR3 sequence is CATSAGRSSGRFQETQYF. For the CDR3, the DNA is TGTGCCACCAGTGCTGGGAGATCGAGCGGGAGGTTCCAAGAGACCCAGTACTTC.

The genes are TRBV6-5 and TRBJ2-2, with a tentative D call TRBD1 (6 bases). The CDR3 runs 16 residues. Trimming removed 0 bases from V and 5 bases from J, with 13 bases in between. Germline V lookup: CDR1 MNHEY, CDR2 SVGAGI. The CDR3 spells CASSYSSRGRTGELFF. The CDR3 coding sequence is TGTGCCAGCAGTTACTCGAGCAGGGGAAGGACCGGGGAGCTGTTTTTT.

The rearrangement links TRBV7-2 to TRBJ2-3; 10 bases match TRBD1. Germline CDR1 reads SGHTA; CDR2 reads FQGNSA. This CDR3 has 15 amino acids. The J segment lost 3 bases and the V segment lost 4 bases, leaving 4 bases of the junction unmatched. CDR3 DNA sequence: TGTGCCAGCAGCTGGACAGGGGGGGGAACAGATACGCAGTATTTT. Translated, it gives CASSWTGGGTDTQYF.

J is TRBJ2-1 and V is TRBV9; possibly TRBD1 for D (6 bases). Germline CDR1 reads SGDLS; CDR2 reads YYNGEE. The CDR3 length is 16 residues. V was shortened by 0 bases and J by 8 bases, with 18 bases between the two germline ends. The CDR3 nucleotides are TGTGCCAGCAGCGTAGGTCAGGGGTGGTGGTGGGATGAGCAGTTCTTC. Its protein product is CASSVGQGWWWDEQFF.

V and J are TRBV7-6 and TRBJ1-6, with D possibly TRBD1 on 5 matching bases. The length of the CDR3 is 15 residues. V dropped 1 base and J dropped 8 bases, with 12 bases sitting between them. CDR1 SGHVS and CDR2 FNYEAQ come from the germline V gene. For the CDR3, the DNA is TGTGCCAGCAGCTTAGGAGCAGGGTGGGATTCACCCCTCCACTTT. It yields the protein CASSLGAGWDSPLHF.

The V and J genes are TRBV7-7 and TRBJ2-1; unclear D gene. The germline V gene encodes CDR1 SSHAT and CDR2 FNYEAQ (reference sequence). Trimming left V 1 base short and J 0 bases short, with 7 bases between. This CDR3 contains 15 residues. The CDR3 reads CASSLDPSSYNEQFF. The CDR3 nucleotides are TGTGCCAGCAGCTTAGACCCGAGCTCCTACAATGAGCAGTTCTTC.

The chain joins TRBV3-1 (or the pseudogene TRBV3-2) to TRBJ2-2, with D possibly matching TRBD2 (5 bases). Trimming shortened V by 4 bases and J by 2 bases, and 14 bases separated the two germline ends. CDR3 length equals 16 residues. The germline CDR1 and CDR2 sequences are LGHDT and YNNKEL (reference sequence). The CDR3 spells CASSPRGSGNTGELFF. CDR3 in DNA: TGTGCCAGCAGCCCCCGGGGTTCTGGAAACACCGGGGAGCTGTTTTTT.

This clone was seen more than once but under ten times. The chain recombines TRBV7-9 with TRBJ2-2; perhaps TRBD1 as D (6 bases). Germline V gene lookup returns CDR1 SEHNR and CDR2 FQNEAQ (reference sequence). The CDR3 covers 14 residues. V was trimmed by 4 bases and J by 7 bases, leaving 13 bases between them. CDR3 residues: CASSSTGSFGELFF. CDR3 in DNA: TGTGCCAGCAGCTCTACAGGGTCTTTCGGGGAGCTGTTTTTT.

The J gene is TRBJ2-1, the V gene TRBV7-2; TRBD1 aligns across 7 bases. Germline CDR1 reads SGHTA; CDR2 reads FQGNSA. This CDR3 contains 15 residues. With V trimmed by 5 bases and J by 3 bases, 7 bases remained unmatched. CDR3 sequence reads: CASSRDRASYNEQFF. The CDR3 DNA reads as TGTGCCAGCAGCCGCGACAGGGCAAGCTACAATGAGCAGTTCTTC.

This chain joins TRBV2 and TRBJ1-1; the match to TRBD1 covers 7 bases. The V segment lost 4 bases and the J segment 10 bases; nucleotides outside the gene matches: 9. The CDR3 spans 13 residues. Looked up from germline, CDR1 is SNHLY and CDR2 is FYNNEI. DNA for the CDR3: TGTGCCAGCAGTGTATCGATTACAGGGGCAGCTTTCTTT. Translating it yields CASSVSITGAAFF.

The chain carries TRBV9 and TRBJ2-1, with 11 bases matching TRBD2. Germline assignment: CDR1 SGDLS and CDR2 YYNGEE. The V and J ends lost 3 bases and 4 bases, in that order; junction bases with no gene match: 3. This CDR3 has 15 residues. CDR3 sequence: CASSGTSGFYNEQFF. In DNA form, the CDR3 reads TGTGCCAGCAGCGGGACTAGCGGGTTTTACAATGAGCAGTTCTTC. Full variable domain (remainder filled in from reference TRBV9 and TRBJ2-1): DSGVTQTPKHLITATGQRVTLRCSPRSGDLSVYWYQQSLDQGLQFLIQYYNGEERAKGNILERFSAQQFPDLHSELNLSSLELGDSALYFCASSGTSGFYNEQFFGPGTRLTVL.

The CDR3 loop reads CASSLGGSGNTIYF. The CDR3 DNA sequence: TGTGCCAGCTCCCTGGGGGGCTCTGGAAACACCATATATTTT. This chain uses TRBV6-5 with TRBJ1-3; TRBD1 is a possible D gene (5 bases). The CDR3 extends over 14 amino acids. The V end was cut by 8 bases, the J end by 0 bases, with 11 bases between. Germline assignment: CDR1 MNHEY and CDR2 SVGAGI.

This sequence joins TRBV19 and TRBJ1-2, with 7 bases identical to TRBD1. The germline V gene encodes CDR1 LNHDA and CDR2 SQIVND (reference sequence). Losses at the gene ends were 5 bases for V and 5 bases for J; bases not matched to a gene: 14. CDR3 size: 16 residues. The CDR3 region is CASSGYTRGIDYGYTF. The CDR3 DNA reads TGTGCCAGTAGTGGCTATACCAGGGGGATTGATTATGGCTACACCTTC.

The chain couples TRBV6-5 to TRBJ2-7; 10 positions agree with TRBD2. Germline assignment: CDR1 MNHEY and CDR2 SVGAGI. The CDR3 extends over 12 amino acids. Trimming took 6 bases from V and 7 from J; bases not matched to a gene: 3. DNA for the CDR3: TGTGCCAGCAGCCTAGCGGGAGAAGAGCAGTACTTC. It yields the protein CASSLAGEEQYF.

The chain carries TRBV5-1 and TRBJ2-1; weak D call: TRBD1 (6 bases). The germline CDR1 and CDR2 sequences are SGHRS and YFSETQ. V lost 0 bases, J lost 5 bases, and 9 bases lay in between. The CDR3 totals 14 residues. CDR3 loop: CASSLGQGNNEQFF. CDR3 nucleotide sequence: TGCGCCAGCAGCTTGGGGCAGGGGAACAATGAGCAGTTCTTC.

The genes are TRBV5-8 and TRBJ2-3, with 7 bases that match TRBD2. J was trimmed by 6 bases and V by 4 bases; bases with no gene match: 8. The CDR3 is made up of 14 amino acids. Looked up from germline, CDR1 is SGHTS and CDR2 is YDEGEE. CDR3 sequence: CASSRGGEGDTQYF. The CDR3 coding sequence is TGTGCCAGCAGCCGGGGAGGGGAGGGCGATACGCAGTATTTT.

The rearrangement uses TRBV7-2 and TRBJ2-6; 8 bases fit TRBD1. The CDR3 contains 16 residues. Trimming at V came to 4 bases and at J to 4 bases, leaving 6 bases not matched to a gene. The V gene's germline CDR1 is SGHTA and CDR2 FQGNSA. CDR3 sequence reads: CASSWQGARGANVLTF. The CDR3 DNA reads as TGTGCCAGCAGCTGGCAGGGGGCGCGGGGGGCCAACGTCCTGACTTTC.

The J gene is TRBJ2-3, the V gene TRBV5-1; 11 bases match TRBD2. This CDR3 comprises 16 residues. J lost 5 bases, V lost 4 bases, and 9 bases had no gene match. Looked up from germline, CDR1 is SGHRS and CDR2 is YFSETQ. The CDR3 region is CASSPALAGVGDTQYF. In DNA form, the CDR3 reads TGCGCCAGCAGCCCGGCACTAGCGGGAGTTGGAGATACGCAGTATTTT.

V usage is TRBV5-1 and J usage is TRBJ2-2; TRBD1 matches at 12 bases. Germline V gene sequence: CDR1 SGHRS, CDR2 YFSETQ. The CDR3 extends over 15 amino acids. V was pared by 4 bases and J by 4 bases, with 2 bases of the junction left unmatched. CDR3 DNA: TGCGCCAGCAGCAGGGACAGGGGGCTCACCGGGGAGCTGTTTTTT. Translating it yields CASSRDRGLTGELFF.

V and J are TRBV29-1 and TRBJ1-2; weak D call: TRBD1 (5 bases). The CDR3 extends over 13 amino acids. V shed 1 base and J shed 2 bases, with 8 bases lying between them. The V gene's germline CDR1 is SQVTM and CDR2 ANQGSEA. CDR3 bases: TGCAGCGTTGAAGGGGCAGGGAACTATGGCTACACCTTC. Translation gives CSVEGAGNYGYTF.

J is TRBJ2-3 and V is TRBV6-5; 11 bases are a match to TRBD2. The CDR3 consists of 15 residues. The trim removed 6 bases at V and 4 bases at J, leaving 6 bases unmatched. Germline assignment: CDR1 MNHEY and CDR2 SVGAGI. The chain's CDR3 is CASRVAGGWADTQYF. The CDR3 region has the DNA TGTGCCAGCAGAGTAGCGGGAGGGTGGGCAGATACGCAGTATTTT.

Only one count was recorded for this clone. This chain uses TRBV25-1 with TRBJ1-2; D is ambiguous. Trimming stripped 6 bases from V and 3 bases from J, with 8 bases between. The CDR3 totals 12 residues. Germline assignment: CDR1 MGHDK and CDR2 SYGVNS. The CDR3 DNA reads TGTGCCAGCAGACCACGGGACTATGGCTACACCTTC. It codes for CASRPRDYGYTF.

V usage is TRBV19 and J usage is TRBJ1-4, with TRBD1 matching 7 bases. The CDR3 contains 16 residues. Germline CDR1 and CDR2: LNHDA and SQIVND (reference sequence). The ends lost 6 bases at V and 0 bases at J; junction bases unmatched: 7. CDR3 loop: CASRPGQVTTNEKLFF. The CDR3 DNA is TGTGCCAGTAGGCCAGGACAGGTGACAACTAATGAAAAACTGTTTTTT.